These 28 T cell receptor beta chains originate from one sample sequenced in a study of blood T cells in healthy people across ages. The use of a sample-barcoded 5' primer and a J-beta primer mix characterized a second PCR of roughly 7 to 12 cycles. TCRdb redid the calling of the 5' RACE reads with MiXCR, one entry per CDR3 protein. Of about 1.1 million distinct CDR3 sequences in the sample, around two fifths were seen once. The specimen was blood. Receptors originate from a man younger than 35 in good health.

The sample holds a few counts of this clonotype. The V call is TRBV28, the J call TRBJ1-2; D unresolved. Germline CDR1 and CDR2: MDHEN and SYDVKM. The V end was cut by 5 bases, the J end by 5 bases, with 9 bases between. The CDR3 extends over 12 amino acids. The DNA for the CDR3 is TGTGCCAGCAGTAGTGCGGTATATGGCTACACCTTC. As protein: CASSSAVYGYTF.

This clonotype was observed a handful of times. The V gene is TRBV12-3 or TRBV12-4, the J gene TRBJ1-2; possibly TRBD1 for D (5 bases). This CDR3 contains 16 residues. V lost 1 base and J lost 7, with 19 bases in between. The CDR3, as DNA: TGTGCCAGCAGTTTAGAAGCGGGACCCACGGGCGGTGGCTACACCTTC. Translation: CASSLEAGPTGGGYTF.

This sequence joins TRBV7-2 and TRBJ2-5, with 10 bases matching TRBD2. The CDR3 extends over 16 amino acids. Germline CDR1 and CDR2: SGHTA and FQGNSA. V trimming: 5 bases; J trimming: 5 bases; junction bases outside the gene matches: 11. The CDR3 region is CASSQRTSGLGETQYF. The CDR3 DNA follows: TGTGCCAGCAGCCAAAGGACTAGCGGCCTGGGCGAGACCCAGTACTTC. The full variable domain, its missing parts supplied by reference TRBV7-2 and TRBJ2-5, is GAGVSQSPSNKVTEKGKDVELRCDPISGHTALYWYRQSLGQGLEFLIYFQGNSAPDKSGLPSDRFSAERTGGSVSTLTIQRTQQEDSAVYLCASSQRTSGLGETQYFGPGTRLLVL.

The chain uses TRBV20-1 and TRBJ1-1; D is unclear. The V and J ends lost 6 bases and 6 bases respectively, with 14 bases between them. Germline lookup yields CDR1 DFQATT and CDR2 SNEGSKA (reference sequence). The length of the CDR3 is 12 residues. DNA of the CDR3: TGCAGTGCCCCATTCACGGGATCTGAAGCTTTCTTT. This gives the protein CSAPFTGSEAFF.

This clonotype was seen a few times. This chain joins TRBV7-9 and TRBJ2-2; 7 bases agree with TRBD2. CDR1 and CDR2 from the germline V gene are SEHNR and FQNEAQ (reference sequence). J was trimmed by 5 bases and V by 5 bases; bases with no gene match: 11. The CDR3 runs 16 residues. CDR3 DNA: TGTGCCAGCAGCATAAGCTTCGACGGGAGGACCGGGGAGCTGTTTTTT. Its translation is CASSISFDGRTGELFF.

This clonotype was counted ten times or more. The chain employs TRBV9 and TRBJ2-1; 9 bases are shared with TRBD1. This CDR3 contains 15 residues. The ends lost 2 bases at V and 7 bases at J; junction bases unmatched: 7. CDR1 SGDLS and CDR2 YYNGEE come from the germline V gene. The CDR3 sequence is CASSVSGTGMNEQFF. The CDR3 DNA is TGTGCCAGCAGCGTCTCCGGGACAGGGATGAATGAGCAGTTCTTC.

V gene TRBV12-3 or TRBV12-4 combines with J gene TRBJ2-3; the D gene is possibly TRBD2 (5 bases). This CDR3 has 14 residues. V lost 6 bases, J lost 1 base, and 11 bases lay in between. The DNA of the CDR3 is TGTGCCAGCAGGCCAGGACTCGGCACAGATACGCAGTATTTT. This sequence encodes CASRPGLGTDTQYF.

This clonotype came up a few times. The chain recombines TRBV6-1 with TRBJ1-2, with 10 bases matching TRBD1. In germline, CDR1 is MNHNS, CDR2 SASEGT. The CDR3 spans 11 residues. Unmatched junction bases numbered 5, after V lost 11 bases and J lost 8 bases. CDR3 amino acids: CAVRTGGGYTF. CDR3 bases: TGTGCCGTACGGACAGGGGGAGGCTACACCTTC.

The rearrangement links TRBV19 to TRBJ1-5; D may be TRBD1 (5 bases). The CDR3 is 16 residues long. The ends were cut back, 5 bases at V and 5 bases at J, with 19 bases in the middle. Germline CDR1 and CDR2: LNHDA and SQIVND (reference sequence). The CDR3 is CASSSRKPRGDQPQHF. The CDR3 DNA is TGTGCCAGTAGTTCCAGGAAACCTAGGGGAGATCAGCCCCAGCATTTT.

This clonotype was recorded a few times. The chain carries TRBV29-1 and TRBJ2-1; TRBD2 matches at 9 bases. CDR3 length: 15 amino acids. Germline V gene lookup returns CDR1 SQVTM and CDR2 ANQGSEA. V lost 4 bases, J lost 4 bases, and 8 bases stayed unmatched. CDR3 residues: CSVALGGGDYNEQFF. The CDR3, as DNA: TGCAGCGTTGCTTTAGGCGGGGGGGATTACAATGAGCAGTTCTTC.

The rearrangement joins TRBV20-1 to TRBJ2-7, with unresolved D. Trimming took 3 bases from V and 1 from J, leaving 13 bases between them. The CDR3 has 14 residues. The germline V gene has CDR1 DFQATT and CDR2 SNEGSKA (reference sequence). The CDR3 is CSASPTHGSYEQYF. CDR3 DNA: TGCAGTGCTAGTCCCACCCATGGATCCTACGAGCAGTACTTC.

The chain combines TRBV27 with TRBJ1-5, with D possibly TRBD1 on 5 matching bases. Germline V CDR1 and CDR2: MNHEY, SMNVEV (reference sequence). The germline V and J ends were trimmed by 6 bases and 4 bases, with 16 bases remaining between them. The length of the CDR3 is 15 residues. In DNA form, the CDR3 reads TGTGCCAGCAGCCCCGGCGGGGGATGGAATCAGCCCCAGCATTTT. It translates to CASSPGGGWNQPQHF.

A few counts support this clonotype. This chain links TRBV15 with TRBJ2-3, with 8 bases that match TRBD2. Germline assignment: CDR1 LNHNV and CDR2 YYDKDF (reference sequence). The CDR3 covers 12 residues. V dropped 7 bases and J dropped 8; count of bases not matched to a gene: 5. The CDR3, as DNA: TGTGCCACCACACGGGGGGGATTTACGCAGTATTTT. This encodes CATTRGGFTQYF.

This clonotype was detected only once. The chain couples TRBV4-2 to TRBJ2-5; no definite D call. The DNA end is more similar to TRBJ2-7, so the J call may be wrong. The V gene's germline CDR1 is LGHNA and CDR2 YNFKEQ. This CDR3 region has 15 residues. The chain's CDR3 is CASSQVRITGGEQYF. DNA of the CDR3: TGTGCCAGCAGCCAGGTCCGGATTACCGGTGGCGAGCAGTACTTC.

This clonotype was counted a single time. The genes are TRBV18 and TRBJ1-1, with 7 bases lining up with TRBD1. This CDR3 is built from 15 residues. Trimming cost V 2 bases and J 5 bases; bases outside gene matches: 8. Germline-derived CDR1 and CDR2 are KGHSH and LQKENI. In DNA, the CDR3 is TGTGCCAGCTCACCAAGCCGACAGGGTGGGACTGAAGCTTTCTTT. Translating gives CASSPSRQGGTEAFF.

As concerns this clonotype: A read error may account for a junction end that differs from germline. V usage is TRBV3-1 and J usage is TRBJ1-1, with D hard to call. CDR1 and CDR2 from the germline V gene are LGHDT and YNNKEL (reference sequence). The CDR3 is 13 residues long. The CDR3 here is CAGSQVSASEAFF. The CDR3 bases are TGTGCCGGCAGCCAAGTGTCGGCTAGTGAAGCTTTCTTT.

The chain links TRBV28 to TRBJ2-3; D may be TRBD1 (5 bases). The CDR3 spans 15 residues. Germline loops: CDR1 MDHEN, CDR2 SYDVKM. V was pared by 5 bases and J by 6 bases, with 18 bases between. The CDR3, as DNA: TGTGCCAGCAGTCGATATCAGGGAAATCGGGATACGCAGTATTTT. This sequence encodes CASSRYQGNRDTQYF.

The chain is built from TRBV6-4 and TRBJ2-5; 11 bases line up with TRBD2. This CDR3 region has 16 residues. CDR1 and CDR2 (germline): MRHNA, SNTAGT. With 6 bases clipped from V and 11 bases from J, the junction kept 17 bases outside the gene matches. The CDR3 here is CASSLGLAAPYNEQYF. CDR3 sequence (DNA): TGTGCCAGCAGCTTGGGACTAGCGGCGCCCTACAATGAGCAGTACTTC.

In its sample, this clonotype was seen many times. At one end, the junction sequence differs from germline, possibly due to a read error. This chain connects TRBV7-2 to TRBJ1-6; D gene unclear. The CDR3 sequence is 12 residues long. Germline V gene data show CDR1 as SGHTA and CDR2 as FQGNSA. CDR3 coding DNA: TGCGCCAGCAGCTTTCAGAATTCACCCCTCCACTTT. This sequence encodes CASSFQNSPLHF.

This clonotype came up a few times. This chain uses TRBV5-1 with TRBJ1-2; no clear D. The V gene lost 4 bases and the J gene lost 0 bases, with 10 bases spanning the gap. Germline CDR1 reads SGHRS; CDR2 reads YFSETQ. This CDR3 is 14 amino acids long. The CDR3 DNA follows: TGCGCCAGCAGCGCCGACACGACTAACTATGGCTACACCTTC. Residues: CASSADTTNYGYTF.

The chain links TRBV20-1 to TRBJ2-5, with TRBD2 matching over 8 bases. The V gene end was trimmed by 2 bases and the J gene end by 6 bases; junction bases not matched to a gene: 11. The germline V gene encodes CDR1 DFQATT and CDR2 SNEGSKA (reference sequence). This CDR3 spans 15 amino acids. The CDR3 spells CSARLSGGLAKTQYF. CDR3 nucleotide sequence: TGCAGTGCTAGACTCTCCGGAGGACTAGCAAAGACCCAGTACTTC.

V and J are TRBV3-1 and TRBJ2-1; D might be TRBD1 (6 bases). The V end was cut by 0 bases, the J end by 7 bases, with 13 bases between. The CDR3 contains 15 residues. Germline V CDR1 and CDR2: LGHDT, YNNKEL (reference sequence). This CDR3 reads CASSQDSGTPNEQFF. The CDR3 nucleotides read TGTGCCAGCAGCCAAGATTCCGGGACACCAAATGAGCAGTTCTTC.

This clonotype was detected only a few times. The chain combines TRBV2 with TRBJ2-1; D is unresolved. V shed 4 bases and J shed 5 bases, with 18 bases lying between them. Looked up from germline, CDR1 is SNHLY and CDR2 is FYNNEI. The CDR3 consists of 16 residues. The CDR3, as DNA: TGTGCCAGCAGTGGCATTTACCCTTCCGGTAACAATGAGCAGTTCTTC. Amino acid sequence: CASSGIYPSGNNEQFF.

V is TRBV5-1 and J is TRBJ1-1; D perhaps matches TRBD1 (5 bases). V was clipped by 6 bases and J by 1 base, with 19 bases between them. The CDR3 contains 16 residues. Germline CDR1 reads SGHRS; CDR2 reads YFSETQ. The CDR3 region is CASTLRPPGTNTEAFF. The CDR3, as DNA: TGCGCCAGCACCCTACGCCCACCGGGGACGAACACTGAAGCTTTCTTT.

This clonotype was seen a few times. The rearrangement joins TRBV7-2 to TRBJ2-7; 8 bases are shared with TRBD2. Trimming at V came to 5 bases and at J to 4 bases, leaving 7 bases not matched to a gene. Germline lookup yields CDR1 SGHTA and CDR2 FQGNSA. This CDR3 is built from 14 residues. The CDR3 loop reads CASSPRLALYEQYF. CDR3 nucleotides: TGTGCCAGCAGCCCCCGACTAGCGTTATACGAGCAGTACTTC.

This clonotype has a handful of counts. The chain employs TRBV9 and TRBJ2-1, with no clear D. The germline V gene has CDR1 SGDLS and CDR2 YYNGEE. V lost 5 bases, J lost 5 bases, and 5 bases lay in between. The CDR3 is 11 residues long. DNA of the CDR3: TGTGCCAGCAGACGTGACAATGAGCAGTTCTTC. Its protein product is CASRRDNEQFF.

The rearrangement links TRBV20-1 to TRBJ2-7; TRBD1 might be the D (6 bases). Gene TRBJ2-4 matches the end of the DNA better, so the J call may be wrong. The CDR3 is 14 residues long. Looked up from germline, CDR1 is DFQATT and CDR2 is SNEGSKA (reference sequence). The CDR3 loop reads CSASTGQGGNIQYF. CDR3 sequence (DNA): TGCAGTGCTAGCACAGGGCAGGGTGGCAACATTCAGTACTTC.

The J gene is TRBJ1-4, the V gene TRBV7-9; weak D call: TRBD1 (6 bases). V lost 3 bases and J 4 bases, leaving 15 bases between the germline ends. The CDR3 totals 16 residues. The germline V gene has CDR1 SEHNR and CDR2 FQNEAQ (reference sequence). The CDR3 reads CASSLAGALFNEKLFF. The CDR3, as DNA: TGTGCCAGCAGCTTGGCGGGGGCCCTATTTAATGAAAAACTGTTTTTT.